This entry lists 24 T cell receptor beta chains sequenced from one sample in a study of T cells in Graves' hyperthyroidism and ophthalmopathy. RNA transcripts served as the template for amplifying TCR beta CDR3 regions. A set of HTBI primers served as the primers for a first-round RT-PCR of the TCR CDR3. TCRdb reprocessed the multiplex PCR reads with MiXCR, giving one entry per CDR3 protein. The repertoire has some 690,000 distinct CDR3 sequences, roughly 17% of them found once; the top ten carry roughly a sixth. Sequencing input: blood. These receptors were obtained from a man between 50 and 59 years old with Graves' hyperthyroidism.

This clonotype turned up a few times. The chain joins TRBV7-9 to TRBJ2-7; D is possibly TRBD1 or TRBD2 (5 bases each). The CDR3 is made up of 13 amino acids. Trimming stripped 4 bases from V and 6 bases from J, with 13 bases between. Per the germline V gene, CDR1 is SEHNR and CDR2 is FQNEAQ (reference sequence). In nucleotides, the CDR3 is TGTGCCAGCAGCTACCCGGGACCCGGCGAGCAGTACTTC. Protein: CASSYPGPGEQYF.

V gene TRBV6-1 combines with J gene TRBJ2-5; D is perhaps TRBD2 (6 bases). V lost 5 bases and J lost 4, with 17 bases in between. The CDR3 is made up of 15 amino acids. Germline CDR1 MNHNS, CDR2 SASEGT. The CDR3 reads CASSSTGELGETQYF. DNA of the CDR3: TGTGCCAGCAGTTCTACGGGGGAATTAGGAGAGACCCAGTACTTC.

A word on this clonotype: The CDR3 does not end in the conserved phenylalanine or tryptophan, so this is likely a read error. The V call is TRBV30, the J call TRBJ1-1, with D possibly TRBD1 on 6 matching bases. V gave up 0 bases and J gave up 4 bases, with 24 bases separating them. CDR1 and CDR2 from the germline V gene are GTSNPN and SVGIG (reference sequence). This CDR3 comprises 18 residues. The chain's CDR3 is CAWSVVQWTEIKFTEAFI. The CDR3 bases are TGTGCCTGGAGTGTAGTTCAATGGACAGAGATCAAATTCACTGAAGCTTTCATT.

About this clonotype itself: A much larger clone differs by one base, so this may be a read error. The chain carries TRBV20-1 and TRBJ1-1, with a weak D call TRBD1 (6 bases). Germline lookup yields CDR1 DFQATT and CDR2 SNEGSKA (reference sequence). This CDR3 has 15 residues. Trimming stripped 5 bases from V and 0 bases from J, with 16 bases between. The CDR3 loop reads CSALTGHGVNTEAFF. CDR3 coding DNA: TGCAGTGCTTTAACGGGACACGGAGTGAACACTGAAGCTTTCTTT.

This clonotype showed up just a few times. The CDR3, as DNA: TGTGCCAGCAGCCCCCCGGCAGGGGGGAACACCGGGGAGCTGTTTTTT. Translated: CASSPPAGGNTGELFF. V usage is TRBV7-2 and J usage is TRBJ2-2; 7 bases are shared with TRBD1. J was trimmed by 1 base and V by 5 bases; bases with no gene match: 7. This CDR3 spans 16 amino acids. CDR1 and CDR2 from the germline V gene are SGHTA and FQGNSA.

This clonotype was counted between two and nine times. The chain joins TRBV7-9 to TRBJ2-4; possibly TRBD1 or TRBD2 for D (5 bases each). The CDR3 has 15 amino acids. The germline V and J ends were trimmed by 2 bases and 8 bases, with 16 bases remaining between them. The germline V gene has CDR1 SEHNR and CDR2 FQNEAQ (reference sequence). The DNA of the CDR3 is TGTGCCAGCAGCTTAAGTGGGGGAAGCTCCGACATTCAGTACTTC. This sequence encodes CASSLSGGSSDIQYF.

This clonotype showed up many times. The chain joins TRBV28 to TRBJ1-1; no reliable D call. Deletions cut 6 bases from V and 4 bases from J, with 18 bases between. Germline CDR1 is MDHEN and CDR2 is SYDVKM. The CDR3 spans 15 residues. CDR3 sequence (DNA): TGTGCCAGCAGCCCTCTTTCTCTAGGGAGCACTGAAGCTTTCTTT. This encodes CASSPLSLGSTEAFF.

Many counts were recorded for this clonotype. J is TRBJ2-1 and V is TRBV11-2; tentatively, D is TRBD2 (5 bases). CDR1 and CDR2 (germline): SGHAT, FQNNGV. V lost 1 base, J lost 3 bases, and 13 bases lay in between. CDR3 length: 16 residues. CDR3 residues: CASSLVILRDYNEQFF. CDR3 nucleotide sequence: TGTGCCAGCAGCTTAGTGATCTTACGGGACTACAATGAGCAGTTCTTC.

V and J are TRBV12-3 or TRBV12-4 and TRBJ2-3; 10 bases line up with TRBD2. The CDR3 has 16 amino acids. The V and J ends lost 5 bases and 4 bases, in that order; junction bases with no gene match: 9. The DNA of the CDR3 is TGTGCCAGCAGTCTTAGACTAGCGGGTACGGCAGATACGCAGTATTTT. Amino acids: CASSLRLAGTADTQYF.

This clonotype was observed a few times. The chain recombines TRBV12-3 or TRBV12-4 with TRBJ1-1, with D maybe TRBD1 (5 bases). The CDR3 is made up of 15 amino acids. V shed 6 bases and J shed 1 base, with 15 bases lying between them. The CDR3 protein is CASSWGGGPNTEAFF. DNA of the CDR3: TGTGCCAGCAGCTGGGGGGGAGGGCCGAACACTGAAGCTTTCTTT.

The V and J genes are TRBV10-1 and TRBJ2-7; TRBD2 matches 14 bases. Germline values: CDR1 WNHNN, CDR2 SYGVQD (reference sequence). CDR3 length equals 18 residues. The ends lost 4 bases at V and 6 bases at J; junction bases unmatched: 14. The CDR3: CASSGPTSGRASRSEQYF. The DNA of the CDR3 is TGCGCCAGCAGTGGTCCGACTAGCGGGAGGGCCAGCCGATCCGAGCAGTACTTC.

This clonotype was counted a few times. The chain couples TRBV3-1 to TRBJ1-5, with D perhaps TRBD1 (6 bases). The germline V gene has CDR1 LGHDT and CDR2 YNNKEL (reference sequence). Deletions cut 3 bases from V and 2 bases from J, with 8 bases between. The CDR3 has 14 amino acids. CDR3 protein: CASSQQGRNQPQHF. Written as DNA, the CDR3 is TGTGCCAGCAGCCAGCAGGGGCGCAATCAGCCCCAGCATTTT.

Points on this clonotype: One junction end disagrees with the germline gene, perhaps due to a read error. In DNA form, the CDR3 reads TGTGCCAGCAGCTTAGCCCCCGGGACTAGCGGGAGGGCCAGCTCCTACAATGAGCGGTTCTTC. Translation: CASSLAPGTSGRASSYNERFF. The V gene is TRBV11-2, the J gene TRBJ2-1, with 16 bases that match TRBD2. There are 21 residues in the CDR3. CDR1 SGHAT and CDR2 FQNNGV come from the germline V gene.

The table lists this clonotype with many counts. The gene calls are TRBV27 and TRBJ1-2, with D perhaps matching TRBD1 (5 bases). Germline V lookup: CDR1 MNHEY, CDR2 SMNVEV (reference sequence). The CDR3 length is 16 residues. V shed 5 bases and J shed 8 bases, with 24 bases lying between them. The DNA of the CDR3 is TGTGCCAGCAGTGGTTCTCTGGGCAGGGCTGGTATGGGCTACACCTTC. This sequence encodes CASSGSLGRAGMGYTF.

V and J are TRBV20-1 and TRBJ2-5; TRBD2 is a possible D gene (6 bases). V was shortened by 6 bases and J by 5 bases, with 16 bases between the two germline ends. The CDR3 length is 13 residues. Germline V lookup: CDR1 DFQATT, CDR2 SNEGSKA (reference sequence). DNA for the CDR3: TGCAGTGCCCCGACTAGTATCGAGGAGACCCAGTACTTC. Protein sequence: CSAPTSIEETQYF.

Comment on this clonotype: One junction end does not reproduce the germline sequence, and a read error may be involved. The chain links TRBV30 to TRBJ2-5, with D possibly matching TRBD2 (5 bases). Germline V CDR1 and CDR2: GTSNPN, SVGIG (reference sequence). This CDR3 spans 15 amino acids. DNA for the CDR3: TGTGCCTGCAGTGTACGAGGGCCGAGAGCCGGGACCCAGTACTTC. Its protein product is CACSVRGPRAGTQYF.

This clonotype was seen at least ten times. The V and J genes are TRBV24-1 and TRBJ2-2; D call uncertain. CDR3 size: 15 residues. CDR1 and CDR2 from the germline V gene are KGHDR and SFDVKD. Trimming cost V 3 bases and J 5 bases, with 12 bases left between them. The CDR3 DNA reads TGTGCCACCAGTGATGATCGCGGCAGGACCGGGGAGCTGTTTTTT. The encoded protein is CATSDDRGRTGELFF.

There are many counts of this clonotype. This chain uses TRBV28 with TRBJ2-2, with 12 bases that match TRBD1. V trimming: 3 bases; J trimming: 7 bases; junction bases outside the gene matches: 6. The CDR3 is 16 amino acids. Germline assignment: CDR1 MDHEN and CDR2 SYDVKM. This chain's CDR3 is CASSLSGQGASGELFF. CDR3 sequence (DNA): TGTGCCAGCAGTTTGTCGGGACAGGGGGCGAGCGGGGAGCTGTTTTTT.

The table lists this clonotype with a few counts. The genes are TRBV11-2 and TRBJ1-4, with D perhaps TRBD1 (5 bases). Per the germline V gene, CDR1 is SGHAT and CDR2 is FQNNGV. This CDR3 contains 13 residues. Between the trimmed V and J ends, which lost 6 bases and 5 bases, there was a span of 10 bases. In DNA form, the CDR3 reads TGTGCCAGCAGAATGGGGGGGAATGAAAAACTGTTTTTT. Translating it yields CASRMGGNEKLFF.

Note on this clonotype: The missing conserved phenylalanine or tryptophan at the end of this CDR3 makes a read error likely. The CDR3 sequence is CASSYSGDRVYEQYL. CDR3 sequence (DNA): TGTGCCAGCAGTTACTCGGGGGACAGGGTCTACGAGCAGTACCTC. This sequence joins TRBV28 and TRBJ2-7; 9 nucleotides line up with TRBD1. The CDR3 is 15 amino acids. The junction had 7 bases not matched to a gene; V was cut back by 4 bases and J by 3 bases. Germline lookup yields CDR1 MDHEN and CDR2 SYDVKM.

The rearrangement links TRBV4-3 to TRBJ2-7; no reliable D call. Trimming shortened V by 0 bases and J by 4 bases, and 13 bases separated the two germline ends. CDR3 length: 15 residues. The germline CDR1 and CDR2 sequences are LGHNA and YSLEER. As DNA, the CDR3 is TGCGCCAGCAGCCAAGATCGAGTGGGTCCTTACGAGCAGTACTTC. This translates into CASSQDRVGPYEQYF.

This clonotype was seen a few times. This chain links TRBV7-2 with TRBJ2-7, with 11 bases matching TRBD2. V shed 1 base and J 3 bases; nucleotides not matched to a gene: 8. The CDR3 extends over 17 amino acids. In germline, CDR1 is SGHTA, CDR2 FQGNSA. This CDR3 reads CASSLGLAGTPLYEQYF. Written as DNA, the CDR3 is TGTGCCAGCAGCTTAGGACTAGCGGGAACCCCTCTCTACGAGCAGTACTTC.

Concerning this clonotype itself: The junction departs from germline at one end; a sequencing error may be responsible. V is TRBV7-3 and J is TRBJ2-5, with TRBD2 matching over 15 bases. There are 18 residues in the CDR3. The germline gives CDR1 SGHTA, CDR2 FQGTGA. Written as DNA, the CDR3 is TGCGCCAGCAGCCAAGATATGGGACTAGCGGGAGGTCAAGAGACCCAGTACTTC. Its translation: CASSQDMGLAGGQETQYF.

As concerns this clonotype: A much larger clone lies one base from this, so it may be a read error. This rearrangement joins TRBV28 to TRBJ2-2; D is uncertain. Germline loops: CDR1 MDHEN, CDR2 SYDVKM. This CDR3 contains 14 residues. CDR3 amino acids: CGTEPDGNTGELFF. CDR3 DNA: TGTGGCACCGAACCGGACGGGAACACCGGGGAGCTGTTTTTT.